What follows are 14 T cell receptor beta chains derived from one specimen sequenced in a study of blood T cell repertoires in COVID-19. TCRdb's copy holds only in-frame clones and misses some; the assay was immunoSEQ multiplex PCR. The repertoire has 150,000 or so clones, around nine tenths of them found once; the top ten carry over 4.5%. The sample comprised peripheral blood. These TCRs come from a human donor in a cohort sampled during active COVID-19.

The chain joins TRBV18 to TRBJ2-2; D possibly corresponds to TRBD2 (7 bases). Trimming shortened V by 2 bases and J by 1 base, and 11 bases separated the two germline ends. CDR1 KGHSH and CDR2 LQKENI come from the germline V gene. The CDR3 is 16 residues long. CDR3 amino acids: CASSPAGARNTGELFF. CDR3 sequence (DNA): TGTGCCAGCTCACCAGCGGGGGCCAGGAACACCGGGGAGCTGTTTTTT.

The V gene is TRBV18, the J gene TRBJ1-4, with 7 nucleotides matching TRBD1. The germline V gene encodes CDR1 KGHSH and CDR2 LQKENI. CDR3 length: 15 amino acids. Trimming at V came to 0 bases and at J to 11 bases, leaving 9 bases not matched to a gene. CDR3 in DNA: TGTGCCAGCTCACCACCGGGAACAGGGGACGGGAAACTGTTTTTT. It specifies CASSPPGTGDGKLFF.

CDR3 DNA: TGTGCCAGCAGCTTAGGGTGGGCCAGTGCAACTAATGAAAAACTGTTTTTT. Translated: CASSLGWASATNEKLFF. The chain couples TRBV7-9 to TRBJ1-4, with D unclear. CDR1 and CDR2 (germline): SEHNR, FQNEAQ (reference sequence). This CDR3 has 17 residues. V shed 1 base and J shed 0 bases, with 12 bases lying between them. The full variable domain, completed using reference TRBV7-9 and TRBJ1-4, is DTGVSQNPRHKITKRGQNVTFRCDPISEHNRLYWYRQTLGQGPEFLTYFQNEAQLEKSRLLSDRFSAERPKGSFSTLEIQRTEQGDSAMYLCASSLGWASATNEKLFFGSGTQLSVL.

The chain has TRBV30 and TRBJ1-6; TRBD1 aligns across 8 bases. V lost 1 base, J lost 7 bases, and 6 bases stayed unmatched. This CDR3 has 15 amino acids. In germline, CDR1 is GTSNPN, CDR2 SVGIG (reference sequence). Here the CDR3 DNA reads TGTGCCTGGAGTGCCGGACAGGGACAAAATTCACCCCTCCACTTT. Translation: CAWSAGQGQNSPLHF.

This chain joins TRBV3-1 (or the pseudogene TRBV3-2) and TRBJ2-5; the match to TRBD1 covers 10 bases. J was trimmed by 3 bases and V by 2 bases; bases with no gene match: 6. The CDR3 totals 16 residues. Germline loops: CDR1 LGHDT, CDR2 YNNKEL (reference sequence). Written as DNA, the CDR3 is TGTGCCAGCAGCCAAAGGGACAGGGGACCGAAAGAGACCCAGTACTTC. This encodes CASSQRDRGPKETQYF.

V gene TRBV19 combines with J gene TRBJ1-1; D ambiguous. V was shortened by 3 bases and J by 0 bases, with 20 bases between the two germline ends. Germline loops: CDR1 LNHDA, CDR2 SQIVND (reference sequence). The CDR3 sequence is 18 residues long. The CDR3 loop reads CASSIEGGWATLNTEAFF. CDR3 DNA: TGTGCCAGTAGTATTGAGGGAGGGTGGGCCACCCTGAACACTGAAGCTTTCTTT.

This clone has more than one count but fewer than ten. The rearrangement joins TRBV6-5 to TRBJ1-1, with D perhaps matching TRBD1 (6 bases). Germline CDR1 is MNHEY and CDR2 is SVGAGI. V lost 2 bases to trimming and J lost 1 base, with 11 bases between them. The CDR3 is 15 amino acids. CDR3 residues: CASSYTGSPNTEAFF. CDR3 DNA sequence: TGTGCCAGCAGTTACACAGGGTCCCCGAACACTGAAGCTTTCTTT.

The chain links TRBV3-1 (or the pseudogene TRBV3-2) to TRBJ2-1; TRBD2 agrees at 12 bases. CDR3 size: 19 residues. V shed 0 bases, J shed 6 bases, and the junction held 12 bases outside the gene matches. Germline lookup yields CDR1 LGHDT and CDR2 YNNKEL (reference sequence). CDR3 nucleotides: TGTGCCAGCAGCCAAGAAACAACTAGCGGGAGGAGGAGGGCCAATGAGCAGTTCTTC. Its protein is CASSQETTSGRRRANEQFF.

This clone was found once. This chain joins TRBV3-1 (or the pseudogene TRBV3-2) and TRBJ1-4, with D uncertain. The germline gives CDR1 LGHDT, CDR2 YNNKEL (reference sequence). The CDR3 covers 14 residues. V gave up 1 base and J gave up 8 bases, with 11 bases separating them. CDR3 region: CASSQGFSKEKLFF. The CDR3 region has the DNA TGTGCCAGCAGCCAAGGGTTCAGTAAGGAAAAACTGTTTTTT.

V usage is TRBV11-3 and J usage is TRBJ2-2; 11 bases map to TRBD2. CDR3 length: 15 residues. Per the germline V gene, CDR1 is SGHNT and CDR2 is YENEEA. With 5 bases clipped from V and 4 bases from J, the junction kept 3 bases outside the gene matches. The DNA for the CDR3 is TGTGCCAGCAGCCCAACTAGCGGGAGCACCGGGGAGCTGTTTTTT. Translation: CASSPTSGSTGELFF.

The rearrangement links TRBV11-2 to TRBJ1-1; 7 nucleotides line up with TRBD1. CDR1 and CDR2 from the germline V gene are SGHAT and FQNNGV. J gave up 1 base and V 5 bases, and 7 bases lay outside the gene matches. This CDR3 spans 15 amino acids. The CDR3 DNA sequence: TGTGCCAGCAGCATCGGACAGGCTACGAACACTGAAGCTTTCTTT. It encodes CASSIGQATNTEAFF. The whole variable domain, remainder taken from reference TRBV11-2 and TRBJ1-1, is EAGVAQSPRYKIIEKRQSVAFWCNPISGHATLYWYQQILGQGPKLLIQFQNNGVVDDSQLPKDRFSAERLKGVDSTLKIQPAKLEDSAVYLCASSIGQATNTEAFFGQGTRLTVV.

V is TRBV5-1 and J is TRBJ2-7; D is unclear. The CDR3 has 12 residues. V was cut by 0 bases and J by 4 bases, with 5 bases left in between. Germline V CDR1 and CDR2: SGHRS, YFSETQ. The CDR3 sequence: CASSLVYYEQYF. CDR3 in DNA: TGCGCCAGCAGCTTGGTCTATTACGAGCAGTACTTC.

The chain uses TRBV15 and TRBJ2-5; 7 bases are a match to TRBD2. Per the germline V gene, CDR1 is LNHNV and CDR2 is YYDKDF (reference sequence). The ends lost 0 bases at V and 5 bases at J; junction bases unmatched: 6. This CDR3 has 15 amino acids. The CDR3 is CATSRDPLGGETQYF. DNA for the CDR3: TGTGCCACCAGCAGAGATCCCTTGGGAGGGGAGACCCAGTACTTC.

The chain employs TRBV2 and TRBJ1-4; 8 nucleotides match TRBD1. J gave up 8 bases and V 7 bases, and 9 bases lay outside the gene matches. CDR1 and CDR2 (germline): SNHLY, FYNNEI. This CDR3 is 14 amino acids long. The CDR3 nucleotides read TGTGCCAGCAACCTACAGGGGGTAGGGGAAAAACTGTTTTTT. It yields the protein CASNLQGVGEKLFF.